A selection of T cell receptor beta chains follows, all from one sample in a study of human T cells and chemical hapten exposure. TCRdb recomputed calls from the RACE reads with MiXCR, one row per CDR3 protein. This sample carries around 200,000 distinct CDR3 sequences, around 25% of them seen once, and the ten largest clones take around 2.5%. The source material was whole blood, sampled in connection with sensitization to the hapten diphenylcyclopropenone (DPC). These receptors all stem from a woman aged 40-49 years with alopecia areata. Some clones in this sample may be carry-over from other donors' samples. Each CDR3 is given with its conserved first and last residue. D genes are given only for firm matches. Part of the rows lack a size; the others show once, few, many or a class for expanded clones.

v_gene	d_gene	abundance	j_gene	CDR3aa	CDR3nt
TRBV7-9	.	.	TRBJ1-2	CASSQAENYGYTF	TGTGCCAGCAGCCAAGCGGAGAACTATGGCTACACCTTC
TRBV7-2	.	.	TRBJ1-4	CASSLGRQNNEKLFF	TGTGCCAGCAGCTTAGGTCGACAGAATAATGAAAAACTGTTTTTT
TRBV10-3	.	.	TRBJ1-1	CAISESNRRGTNTEAFF	TGTGCCATCAGTGAGTCGAATCGCCGGGGGACGAACACTGAAGCTTTCTTT
TRBV7-2	.	many	TRBJ2-5	CASSQDYQETQYF	TGTGCCAGCAGCCAAGACTACCAAGAGACCCAGTACTTC
TRBV10-3	TRBD1	few	TRBJ1-4	CATGPAGQPGNGNEKLFF	TGTGCCACAGGGCCCGCGGGACAGCCAGGGAACGGGAATGAAAAACTGTTTTTT
TRBV5-1	TRBD1	few	TRBJ2-7	CASSLDGDRSYEQYF	TGCGCCAGCAGCTTGGACGGGGACAGGTCCTACGAGCAGTACTTC
TRBV7-9	TRBD2	few	TRBJ2-5	CASSLARTPGGTQYF	TGTGCCAGCAGCTTAGCGAGGACGCCGGGGGGGACCCAGTACTTC
TRBV18	.	.	TRBJ1-1	CASSPRQSLNTEAFF	TGTGCCAGCTCACCACGACAGTCGCTGAACACTGAAGCTTTCTTT
TRBV28	TRBD1	.	TRBJ2-7	CASSAPGQSYEQYF	TGTGCCAGCAGTGCCCCGGGACAGAGCTACGAGCAGTACTTC
TRBV27	TRBD1	.	TRBJ1-1	CASSSGLRTGRLTFF	TGTGCCAGCAGTTCGGGCCTCCGGACAGGCCGATTAACTTTCTTT
TRBV6-2/TRBV6-3	.	few	TRBJ2-6	CASSFKSFAALSGANVLTF	TGTGCCAGCAGTTTTAAGTCTTTCGCCGCCCTCTCTGGGGCCAACGTCCTGACTTTC
TRBV6-5	TRBD2	.	TRBJ2-3	CASSLTLPGTSGTDTQYF	TGTGCCAGCAGTTTAACTCTACCCGGGACTAGCGGCACAGATACGCAGTATTTT
TRBV7-3	.	few	TRBJ2-1	CASSSQPNEQFF	TGTGCCAGCAGCTCTCAACCCAATGAGCAGTTCTTC
TRBV5-1	TRBD2	.	TRBJ2-7	CASKIGAGGSNEQYF	TGCGCCAGCAAGATTGGGGCGGGAGGCAGCAACGAGCAGTACTTC